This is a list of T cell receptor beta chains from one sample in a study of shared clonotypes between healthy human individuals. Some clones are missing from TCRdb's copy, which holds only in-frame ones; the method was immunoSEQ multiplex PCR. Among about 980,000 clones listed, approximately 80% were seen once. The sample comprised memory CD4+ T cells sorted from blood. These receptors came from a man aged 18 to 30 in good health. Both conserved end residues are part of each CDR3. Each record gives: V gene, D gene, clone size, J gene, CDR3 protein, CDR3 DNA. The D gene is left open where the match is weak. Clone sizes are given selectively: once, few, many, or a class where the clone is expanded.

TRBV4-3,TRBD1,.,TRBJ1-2,CASSLDRGYGYTF,TGCGCCAGCAGTCTAGACAGGGGGTATGGCTACACCTTC
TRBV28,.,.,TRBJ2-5,CASSWGARETQYF,TGTGCCAGCAGTTGGGGGGCCCGGGAGACCCAGTACTTC
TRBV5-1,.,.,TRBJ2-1,CASSFPGTKSSYNEQFF,TGCGCCAGCAGTTTCCCCGGGACAAAGAGCTCCTACAATGAGCAGTTCTTC
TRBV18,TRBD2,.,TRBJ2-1,CASSPLPFVAGPSYNEQFF,TGTGCCAGCTCACCACTTCCTTTCGTAGCGGGACCGTCCTACAATGAGCAGTTCTTC
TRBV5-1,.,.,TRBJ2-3,CASSPEGGGADTQYF,TGCGCCAGCAGCCCGGAAGGGGGAGGGGCAGATACGCAGTATTTT
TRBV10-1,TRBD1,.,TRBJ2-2,CASSEWGTANTGELFF,TGCGCCAGCAGTGAGTGGGGGACAGCGAACACCGGGGAGCTGTTTTTT
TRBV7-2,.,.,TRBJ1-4,CASSLDYAPNEKLFF,TGTGCCAGCAGTTTAGATTACGCACCTAATGAAAAACTGTTTTTT
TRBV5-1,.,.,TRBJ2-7,CASSLGQLNYEQYF,TGCGCCAGCAGCTTGGGGCAACTAAACTACGAGCAGTACTTC
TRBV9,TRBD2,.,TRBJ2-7,CASSGGAGAYEQYF,TGTGCCAGCAGCGGAGGTGCGGGGGCCTACGAGCAGTACTTC
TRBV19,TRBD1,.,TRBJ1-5,CASRRDRVSNQPQHF,TGTGCCAGTAGAAGGGACAGGGTGAGCAATCAGCCCCAGCATTTT
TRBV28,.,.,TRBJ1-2,CASITIKTGGYTF,TGTGCCAGCATTACCATTAAAACAGGGGGCTACACCTTC
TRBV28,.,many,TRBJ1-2,CASRQDGTNYGYTF,TGTGCCAGCAGACAGGACGGGACTAACTATGGCTACACCTTC
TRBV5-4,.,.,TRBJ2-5,CASSLAGAQQETQYF,TGTGCCAGCAGCTTGGCGGGGGCCCAACAGGAGACCCAGTACTTC
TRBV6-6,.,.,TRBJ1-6,CASSRDPAGMSPLHF,TGTGCCAGCAGTCGAGACCCTGCGGGGATGTCACCCCTCCACTTT
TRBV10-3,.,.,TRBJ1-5,CAISESGLIGQPQHF,TGTGCCATCAGTGAGTCAGGGTTGATAGGTCAGCCCCAGCATTTT